This T cell receptor beta chain was sequenced for a study of blood T cell repertoires in COVID-19. Per the original methods: By means of reference gene primer amplification, nucleated cell counts were estimated. Using immunoSEQ multiplex PCR, the repertoire was profiled, and TCRdb retains in-frame clones only, with some absent. V and J calls and clone size are copied from that table; D and trimming were computed from the DNA. The table includes around 280,000 clones, nearly 90% detected once. Participant age was about 18 to 89 years, and participants resided in approximately 25 US areas. Assignment of participants to cohorts was predicated upon participant-reported clinical history. Trimming took 3 bases from V and 4 from J; bases not matched to a gene: 6. The CDR3 length is 14 residues. Per the germline V gene, CDR1 is SGHDT and CDR2 is YYEEEE.

The receptor's source is a young woman with acute COVID-19. The sample taken for sequencing was PBMCs or T cells enriched from blood (not recorded which). This chain links TRBV5-6 with TRBJ1-1, with TRBD1 matching 7 bases. The CDR3 DNA reads as TGTGCCAGCAGCTGGGGGTCAGGGGGCACTGAAGCTTTCTTT. Protein sequence: CASSWGSGGTEAFF. Variable domain in full (rest from reference TRBV5-6 and TRBJ1-1): DAGVTQSPTHLIKTRGQQVTLRCSPKSGHDTVSWYQQALGQGPQFIFQYYEEEERQRGNFPDRFSGHQFPNYSSELNVNALLLGDSALYLCASSWGSGGTEAFFGQGTRLTVV.